The entry below gives a single T cell receptor (beta chain) sequence along with its context. Antigen specificity is unknown. Per the study methods: The detection floor for productive clonotype frequency was 2.59 x 10-5. Profiling relied on immunoSEQ multiplex PCR, and the TCRdb table lists in-frame clones only, not all of them. V, J and clone size derive from that table, while D and trimming were established from the DNA sequence. The sample has tens of thousands of clones; 69% are singletons. This CDR3 is built from 13 residues. These data are taken from a study of STAT5B mutations in CD4+ large granular lymphocyte leukemia. The study's findings and limits: TRBV06-family usage was enriched in top patient clones (8/27) versus controls (2/35). No patients shared main leukemic clonotypes, though approximately 26% appeared at low frequency elsewhere.

The sequenced sample consisted of CD4+ T cells from blood buffy coats. The sequence was obtained from a human donor in good health. The rearrangement joins TRBV7-5 to TRBJ1-2. TRBV7-5 is recorded as a pseudogene. CDR3: CATHRARHYGYTF. CDR3 in DNA: TGTGCCACCCACCGGGCCAGGCACTATGGCTACACCTTC.